This T cell receptor (beta chain) emerged from a study of regulatory T cells in long-lasting Graves disease. The V gene's germline CDR1 is MDHEN and CDR2 SYDVKM. The CDR3 is made up of 15 amino acids. With V trimmed by 5 bases and J by 0 bases, 2 bases remained unmatched. iRepertoire HTBI primers and Arm-PCR of CDR3 regions built TCR beta libraries. TCRdb re-called the multiplex PCR reads with MiXCR, one entry per CDR3 protein. The profile shows around 480,000 distinct CDR3 sequences, 15% to 20% of them singletons. Time point meaning: newly diagnosed GD, antithyroid drugs for less than 3 months. PBMCs provided the RNA from which the TCR library was made. This clonotype was counted at least ten times. This sample was also put to use in a study of T cells in Graves' hyperthyroidism and ophthalmopathy. Per that paper: A 13 V-J model separated ophthalmopathy from stable hyperthyroidism.

The sample was peripheral blood mononuclear cells (PBMCs), taken at new diagnosis, from a patient treated with antithyroid drugs. The sequence was obtained from a woman aged 35 to 60 with Graves disease. The chain couples TRBV28 to TRBJ2-5, with TRBD2 matching 11 bases. The chain's CDR3 is CASSLGLADQETQYF. The CDR3, as DNA: TGTGCCAGCAGTCTGGGACTAGCGGACCAAGAGACCCAGTACTTC.